This T cell receptor beta chain came from a study of blood T cell repertoires in COVID-19. The CDR3 extends over 15 amino acids. Trimming shortened V by 3 bases and J by 0 bases, and 12 bases separated the two germline ends. Germline V gene lookup returns CDR1 SGDLS and CDR2 YYNGEE. This clone came up a few times. Clones were read by immunoSEQ multiplex PCR, and TCRdb kept only the in-frame ones, dropping some. The sample holds some 34,000 clones, about 85% seen once. The chain joins TRBV9 to TRBJ1-1, with D possibly being TRBD1 (5 bases). Sequencing was done on a sample of peripheral blood. The TCR comes from a human donor in a cohort sampled during active COVID-19. CDR3 protein: CASSASDSLNTEAFF. The CDR3 nucleotides read TGTGCCAGCAGCGCCTCCGACAGCCTGAACACTGAAGCTTTCTTT. The full variable domain, its missing parts supplied by reference TRBV9 and TRBJ1-1, is DSGVTQTPKHLITATGQRVTLRCSPRSGDLSVYWYQQSLDQGLQFLIQYYNGEERAKGNILERFSAQQFPDLHSELNLSSLELGDSALYFCASSASDSLNTEAFFGQGTRLTVV.